The clone carrying this TCR beta chain was seen at least ten times. Its antigen is not known. The use of previously described methods and listed TCR primers produced the bulk TCR libraries. Using its own MiXCR run on the PCR reads, TCRdb lists one record per CDR3 protein. The table lists 75,000 to 100,000 distinct CDR3 sequences, around 20% of them singletons. Using a CD8+CD4-CCR7+CD45RA+ phenotype, naive CD8 T cells were sorted. CDR1 and CDR2 from the germline V gene are MGHRA and YSYEKL. CDR3 length: 17 residues. Trimming cost V 3 bases and J 2 bases; bases outside gene matches: 10. The entry originates in a study of molecular identifiers for immune sequencing clone quantification. Overall study results and limits: Under 1% of molecules in naive cells, but over 98% of effector molecules, belonged to clones above 20 RNA copies.

J is TRBJ2-3 and V is TRBV4-1, with 8 bases identical to TRBD2. Sample: naive CD8+ T cells from blood, with Jurkat cell RNA spiked in. Subset specified: FACS-sorted CD8+CD4-CCR7+CD45RA+ naive T cells. The TCR sequence derives from a human donor in good health. Some libraries in this study had Jurkat cell RNA spiked in. CDR3: CASSHLKGSGDTDTQYF. CDR3 DNA: TGCGCCAGCAGCCATCTGAAAGGTAGCGGGGACACAGATACGCAGTATTTT.